The 14 T cell receptor beta chains presented below share a single source sample, sequenced in a study of Ad26.COV2.S vaccination and SARS-CoV-2 variants (dated by TCRdb to the early 2020s). Reading the label with the study, this specimen's treatment or condition is: over 15 received Ad26.COV2.S at low or high dose, single or two shots; about 5 received placebo; per-sample allocation not given. Repertoires of vaccine and placebo recipients were sequenced from samples taken on day 63 after the first injection. Libraries came from the immunoSEQ multiplex PCR assay. This is the immuneACCESS table as TCRdb keeps it, with only in-frame sequences that have V and J called. A part of the clones is gone; compared with another copy, unresolved V genes explain less than half, and the rest is unexplained. The sample includes approximately 300,000 clones, with approximately 80% observed a single time. The top ten constitute about 2.1% of the sample.

The sample consisted of peripheral blood, taken in a trial of Ad26.COV2.S vaccine versus placebo. Receptor source: a person aged 18-65 years who received the Ad26.COV2.S COVID-19 vaccine or a placebo.

The chain employs TRBV11-2 and TRBJ1-6; 8 bases are a match to TRBD1. CDR3 length: 17 residues. CDR1 SGHAT and CDR2 FQNNGV come from the germline V gene. V lost 6 bases and J lost 1; bases outside the gene matches: 8. The chain's CDR3 is CASRSQGASSYNSPLHF. The CDR3 bases are TGTGCCAGCAGGTCCCAGGGGGCTTCATCCTATAATTCACCCCTCCACTTT.

This chain connects TRBV21-1 to TRBJ1-3; the D call of TRBD1 is as the table states it, not checked on the DNA. TRBV21-1 is reported as a pseudogene. The CDR3 runs to 16 residues. The CDR3, as DNA: TGTGCCAGCAGCTGGACAGGGGGTGTTTGTGGAAACACCATATATTTT. This sequence encodes CASSWTGGVCGNTIYF.

The chain joins TRBV5-4 to TRBJ2-5; a possible D gene is TRBD2 (5 bases). The V end lost 0 bases, the J end lost 3 bases, and 12 bases lay between the germline ends. The V gene's germline CDR1 is SGHNT and CDR2 YYREEE (reference sequence). The CDR3 runs 15 residues. DNA of the CDR3: TGTGCCAGCAGCTTGGAAGGGCTAGCAGAAGAGACCCAGTACTTC. Protein: CASSLEGLAEETQYF.

This clone has only one observation. The gene calls are TRBV19 and TRBJ1-2; unclear D gene. The CDR3 is 13 residues long. V shed 7 bases and J shed 4 bases, with 13 bases lying between them. From germline, CDR1 is LNHDA and CDR2 SQIVND (reference sequence). In DNA, the CDR3 is TGTGCCAGTACCCTGACTCCCGCCTATGGCTACACCTTC. Translation: CASTLTPAYGYTF.

V and J are TRBV20-1 and TRBJ2-7, with D perhaps TRBD2 (5 bases). Germline CDR1 reads DFQATT; CDR2 reads SNEGSKA (reference sequence). V was pared by 3 bases and J by 4 bases, with 10 bases between. The CDR3 runs 12 residues. In DNA, the CDR3 is TGCAGTGCTAGTGAACAGCGGTACGAGCAGTACTTC. Protein: CSASEQRYEQYF.

V gene TRBV7-8 combines with J gene TRBJ1-1; D unresolved. The CDR3 contains 16 residues. The ends were cut back, 1 base at V and 3 bases at J, with 15 bases in the middle. Germline assignment: CDR1 SGHVS and CDR2 FQNEAQ. Here the CDR3 DNA reads TGTGCCAGCAGCTTAGTTGGAGGGCGGAGGGACACTGAAGCTTTCTTT. It specifies CASSLVGGRRDTEAFF. Using reference TRBV7-8 and TRBJ1-1 for the parts outside the CDR3, the full variable domain is GAGVSQSPRYKVAKRGQDVALRCDPISGHVSLFWYQQALGQGPEFLTYFQNEAQLDKSGLPSDRFFAERPEGSVSTLKIQRTQQEDSAVYLCASSLVGGRRDTEAFFGQGTRLTVV.

The chain recombines TRBV3-1 (or the pseudogene TRBV3-2) with TRBJ2-7; D uncertain. The CDR3 is 14 amino acids. Trimming pared 4 bases from V and 9 bases from J, leaving 19 bases between. Germline assignment: CDR1 LGHDT and CDR2 YNNKEL (reference sequence). The DNA of the CDR3 is TGTGCCAGCAGCCCCGCGGTTGCAGAAACTTCGCAGTACTTC. The encoded protein is CASSPAVAETSQYF.

J is TRBJ1-1 and V is TRBV7-3; TRBD1 aligns across 7 bases. The CDR3 covers 13 residues. From germline, CDR1 is SGHTA and CDR2 FQGTGA. The ends lost 5 bases at V and 6 bases at J; junction bases unmatched: 6. The CDR3: CASSARQGSEAFF. For the CDR3, the DNA is TGTGCCAGCAGCGCGAGACAGGGATCTGAAGCTTTCTTT.

V gene TRBV6-1 combines with J gene TRBJ1-3; possible D gene TRBD1, 6 bases. This CDR3 has 16 residues. V was shortened by 4 bases and J by 0 bases, with 13 bases between the two germline ends. Germline values: CDR1 MNHNS, CDR2 SASEGT. The CDR3 DNA follows: TGTGCCAGCAGTGTTCAGGGGCCGCACTCTGGAAACACCATATATTTT. It translates to CASSVQGPHSGNTIYF.

V gene TRBV27 combines with J gene TRBJ1-1; 8 bases line up with TRBD1. The germline V gene encodes CDR1 MNHEY and CDR2 SMNVEV (reference sequence). The CDR3 has 13 amino acids. V shed 5 bases and J 10 bases; nucleotides not matched to a gene: 9. The CDR3: CASSPGQGSGAFF. DNA of the CDR3: TGTGCCAGCAGTCCCGGACAGGGAAGTGGAGCTTTCTTT.

The chain couples TRBV6-6 to TRBJ2-7, with D perhaps assigned TRBD1 or TRBD2 (5 bases each). Trimming removed 2 bases from V and 3 bases from J, with 8 bases in between. This CDR3 region has 13 residues. CDR1 is MNHNY and CDR2 is SVGAGI in the germline V gene (reference sequence). The CDR3 sequence is CASSYRDGYEQYF. The CDR3, as DNA: TGTGCCAGCAGTTACCGGGACGGCTACGAGCAGTACTTC.

CDR3 in amino acids: CAWSTRQGGQPQHF. The DNA for the CDR3 is TGTGCCTGGAGTACCCGACAGGGTGGTCAGCCCCAGCATTTT. The V gene is TRBV30, the J gene TRBJ1-5, with TRBD1 matching over 7 bases. V dropped 2 bases and J dropped 6; count of bases not matched to a gene: 7. Germline lookup yields CDR1 GTSNPN and CDR2 SVGIG (reference sequence). This CDR3 contains 14 residues.

This clone was seen once. The chain recombines TRBV9 with TRBJ1-4; TRBD1 is a possible D gene (6 bases). V dropped 7 bases and J dropped 7 bases, with 20 bases sitting between them. The CDR3 extends over 15 amino acids. Per the germline V gene, CDR1 is SGDLS and CDR2 is YYNGEE. The CDR3 nucleotides read TGTGCCAGCTCCGCGGGGGGCGGTTTGAGTGAAAAACTGTTTTTT. Translation: CASSAGGGLSEKLFF. The variable domain in full, completed from reference TRBV9 and TRBJ1-4, reads DSGVTQTPKHLITATGQRVTLRCSPRSGDLSVYWYQQSLDQGLQFLIQYYNGEERAKGNILERFSAQQFPDLHSELNLSSLELGDSALYFCASSAGGGLSEKLFFGSGTQLSVL.

The chain has TRBV5-1 and TRBJ2-3; D is unclear. The germline V gene has CDR1 SGHRS and CDR2 YFSETQ. The V end lost 4 bases, the J end lost 2 bases, and 11 bases lay between the germline ends. This CDR3 has 14 residues. CDR3 in amino acids: CASSARQVTDTQYF. The CDR3 nucleotides read TGCGCCAGCAGCGCAAGACAAGTCACAGATACGCAGTATTTT.